These 32 T cell receptor beta chains share one sample of origin, sequenced in a study of blood T cells in healthy people across ages. Together with a sample-barcoded 5' primer, a J-beta primer mix was included in a second PCR lasting roughly 6 to 12 cycles. TCRdb redid the calling of the 5' RACE reads with MiXCR, one entry per CDR3 protein. The table includes 700,000 to 900,000 distinct CDR3 sequences, 53% detected once. The sample consisted of blood. The origin of the receptors is a man older than 75 in good health.

This clonotype has more than one count but fewer than ten. V usage is TRBV12-3 or TRBV12-4 and J usage is TRBJ2-1; TRBD1 agrees at 11 bases. CDR3 size: 14 residues. V shed 3 bases and J 12 bases; nucleotides not matched to a gene: 7. CDR3 in DNA: TGTGCCAGCAGTTTCTCCGGGACAGGGGGTCCGCAGTTCTTC. It translates to CASSFSGTGGPQFF.

J is TRBJ2-3 and V is TRBV4-1, with 9 positions matching TRBD2. V lost 5 bases to trimming and J lost 4 bases; unmatched junction nucleotides: 22. Germline V lookup: CDR1 MGHRA, CDR2 YSYEKL. The CDR3 is 20 amino acids. DNA for the CDR3: TGCGCCAGCAGCGAGGTTGATCCAGGGAGGCTAGCGGGACTCGCAGATACGCAGTATTTT. Its translation: CASSEVDPGRLAGLADTQYF.

The V call is TRBV5-1, the J call TRBJ2-5; D possibly matches TRBD1 or TRBD2 (5 bases each). Germline V lookup: CDR1 SGHRS, CDR2 YFSETQ. CDR3 length equals 16 residues. V lost 0 bases and J lost 0, with 12 bases in between. The CDR3: CASSLGNWGNQETQYF. In DNA form, the CDR3 reads TGCGCCAGCAGCTTGGGCAACTGGGGGAACCAAGAGACCCAGTACTTC.

This clonotype was seen a handful of times. The chain uses TRBV7-2 and TRBJ2-5; 7 positions match TRBD1. The DNA end lines up better with TRBJ2-7; the J call may be wrong. Germline values: CDR1 SGHTA, CDR2 FQGNSA. The CDR3 loop spans 12 amino acids. CDR3 sequence (DNA): TGTGCCAGCAGCCGACAGGGAACCGAGCAGTACTTC. Its protein is CASSRQGTEQYF.

The chain carries TRBV7-6 and TRBJ2-1, with a weak D call TRBD1 (5 bases). The CDR3 is 16 residues long. Germline lookup yields CDR1 SGHVS and CDR2 FNYEAQ. Trimming took 2 bases from V and 6 from J, leaving 17 bases between them. The chain's CDR3 is CASSLIRDAGSNEQFF. The CDR3 nucleotides are TGTGCCAGCAGCTTAATTAGAGACGCAGGGTCCAATGAGCAGTTCTTC.

The chain combines TRBV6-1 with TRBJ2-5; D is unclear. CDR3 length: 14 amino acids. V lost 5 bases, J lost 1 base, and 11 bases lay in between. Germline V gene sequence: CDR1 MNHNS, CDR2 SASEGT. In DNA form, the CDR3 reads TGTGCCAGCAGTTTGAGACCTCGCCAAGAGACCCAGTACTTC. The encoded protein is CASSLRPRQETQYF.

The rearrangement links TRBV20-1 to TRBJ2-5, with 7 bases that match TRBD1. Germline V gene sequence: CDR1 DFQATT, CDR2 SNEGSKA (reference sequence). This CDR3 is 14 amino acids long. The V segment lost 2 bases and the J segment 11 bases; nucleotides outside the gene matches: 14. The CDR3 DNA follows: TGCAGTGCTAGAAGAGGGGGCGAGGTCAATGAGCAGTACTTC. Amino acid sequence: CSARRGGEVNEQYF.

About this clonotype: A clone one base away is much larger, so this may be a read error. V usage is TRBV3-1 and J usage is TRBJ1-2; 10 bases map to TRBD1. This CDR3 is built from 13 residues. CDR1 and CDR2 from the germline V gene are LGHDT and YNNKEL (reference sequence). The CDR3 sequence is CTSSPDRGHGYTF. Here the CDR3 DNA reads TGTACCAGCAGTCCAGACAGGGGGCATGGCTACACCTTC.

The V gene is TRBV2, the J gene TRBJ1-4; D is possibly TRBD1 (5 bases). The CDR3 is 14 residues long. Trimming removed 1 base from V and 8 bases from J, with 11 bases in between. Germline V gives CDR1 SNHLY, CDR2 FYNNEI. The DNA for the CDR3 is TGTGCCAGCAGTGAAGGAGGGGAGGAGGAAAAACTGTTTTTT. Its protein product is CASSEGGEEEKLFF. The full variable domain, rest sourced from reference TRBV2 and TRBJ1-4, is EPEVTQTPSHQVTQMGQEVILRCVPISNHLYFYWYRQILGQKVEFLVSFYNNEISEKSEIFDDQFSVERPDGSNFTLKIRSTKLEDSAMYFCASSEGGEEEKLFFGSGTQLSVL.

The rearrangement links TRBV7-2 to TRBJ1-4; D not resolved. The germline gives CDR1 SGHTA, CDR2 FQGNSA. This CDR3 is built from 15 residues. Trimming took 5 bases from V and 0 from J, leaving 10 bases between them. The CDR3 spells CASSLQSATNEKLFF. The CDR3 nucleotides read TGTGCCAGCAGCCTCCAGAGTGCAACTAATGAAAAACTGTTTTTT.

The chain is built from TRBV29-1 and TRBJ1-4; TRBD1 agrees at 8 bases. V shed 7 bases and J 4 bases; nucleotides not matched to a gene: 5. The germline V gene encodes CDR1 SQVTM and CDR2 ANQGSEA. CDR3 size: 13 residues. The CDR3 DNA follows: TGCAGCGCCAGCAGGGGGCTTAATGAAAAACTGTTTTTT. Protein sequence: CSASRGLNEKLFF.

On this clonotype itself: At one end the junction does not follow the germline gene, possibly because of a read error. The V gene is TRBV7-2, the J gene TRBJ1-2; 9 bases are shared with TRBD1. CDR3 size: 16 residues. CDR1 and CDR2 (germline): SGHTA, FQGNSA. The CDR3 sequence is CACSLSGTGKNYGYTF. The CDR3 DNA reads as TGTGCCTGCAGCTTATCCGGGACAGGGAAGAACTATGGCTACACCTTC.

This chain joins TRBV25-1 and TRBJ1-2; D is uncertain. CDR3 length: 14 amino acids. The germline V gene encodes CDR1 MGHDK and CDR2 SYGVNS. Trimming stripped 1 base from V and 4 bases from J, with 10 bases between. CDR3: CASSESRAAYGYTF. As DNA, the CDR3 is TGTGCCAGCAGTGAATCGCGGGCGGCCTATGGCTACACCTTC.

The V call is TRBV6-6, the J call TRBJ2-1; possibly TRBD1 or TRBD2 for D (5 bases each). The V end was cut by 6 bases, the J end by 13 bases, with 22 bases between. Germline CDR1 reads MNHNY; CDR2 reads SVGAGI (reference sequence). CDR3 length equals 14 residues. The CDR3 coding sequence is TGTGCCAGCAGGAACCGGGGCCTACAAGAGACCCAGTTCTTC. This codes for CASRNRGLQETQFF.

This clonotype was counted once. The CDR3 reads CSVDSNQDNEQFF. DNA of the CDR3: TGCAGCGTTGACTCCAACCAGGACAATGAGCAGTTCTTC. This chain joins TRBV29-1 and TRBJ2-1; no definite D call. The V gene's germline CDR1 is SQVTM and CDR2 ANQGSEA. The CDR3 contains 13 residues. The V gene lost 3 bases and the J gene lost 5 bases, with 11 bases spanning the gap.

The chain recombines TRBV7-9 with TRBJ2-4, with 8 bases lining up with TRBD2. The CDR3 contains 14 residues. Trimming took 4 bases from V and 9 from J; bases not matched to a gene: 8. From germline, CDR1 is SEHNR and CDR2 FQNEAQ (reference sequence). CDR3 region: CASSSYGAGGIQYF. As DNA, the CDR3 is TGTGCCAGCAGCTCCTACGGGGCGGGGGGCATTCAGTACTTC.

The chain couples TRBV7-9 to TRBJ2-4; TRBD1 aligns across 9 bases. Germline CDR1 reads SEHNR; CDR2 reads FQNEAQ (reference sequence). The CDR3 totals 19 residues. Germline trimming cut 4 bases from V and 5 bases from J; bases unmatched to any gene: 18. CDR3 sequence (DNA): TGTGCCAGCAGCTCAACTCCGGGACAGGGAGGGGGAGAGGAAAACATTCAGTACTTC. Its protein product is CASSSTPGQGGGEENIQYF.

V gene TRBV29-1 combines with J gene TRBJ1-1, with TRBD1 identical over 9 bases. The germline CDR1 and CDR2 sequences are SQVTM and ANQGSEA. After removal of 7 bases from V and 4 bases from J, the junction contained 7 bases not matched to a gene. The CDR3 length is 13 residues. CDR3 region: CSGQQGAGTEAFF. The CDR3, as DNA: TGCAGCGGTCAACAGGGGGCCGGCACTGAAGCTTTCTTT.

The rearrangement joins TRBV10-3 to TRBJ2-1, with D possibly TRBD2 on 6 matching bases. Germline-derived CDR1 and CDR2 are ENHRY and SYGVKD. The CDR3 contains 15 residues. Deletions cut 3 bases from V and 2 bases from J, with 11 bases between. The CDR3 region is CAISDSGGTYNEQFF. In DNA, the CDR3 is TGTGCCATCAGTGATTCTGGCGGGACCTACAATGAGCAGTTCTTC.

This clonotype was seen a handful of times. The chain is built from TRBV4-1 and TRBJ1-4; 8 bases are shared with TRBD1. The CDR3 is 14 amino acids. Trimming removed 6 bases from V and 7 bases from J; junction bases left unmatched: 7. Germline V gene lookup returns CDR1 MGHRA and CDR2 YSYEKL. The DNA of the CDR3 is TGCGCCAGCAGATCCGGGACAGGAGGTGAAAAACTGTTTTTT. As protein: CASRSGTGGEKLFF.

V gene TRBV12-3 or TRBV12-4 combines with J gene TRBJ2-1; D is uncertain. V dropped 2 bases and J dropped 7 bases, with 15 bases sitting between them. The CDR3 has 15 residues. The CDR3 nucleotides are TGTGCCAGCAGTTTATTCAGGAGATTTGGGAATGAGCAGTTCTTC. Translated: CASSLFRRFGNEQFF.

The chain joins TRBV3-1 to TRBJ2-5; a possible D gene is TRBD1 (6 bases). The CDR3 is made up of 14 amino acids. Germline CDR1 reads LGHDT; CDR2 reads YNNKEL (reference sequence). V lost 1 base, J lost 5 bases, and 11 bases lay in between. CDR3 DNA sequence: TGTGCCAGCAGCCAAGGCCAGGGGCGGGAGACCCAGTACTTC. Its translation: CASSQGQGRETQYF.

The rearrangement uses TRBV20-1 and TRBJ2-1; the match to TRBD2 covers 8 bases. V dropped 5 bases and J dropped 6; count of bases not matched to a gene: 6. CDR3 length: 13 amino acids. CDR1 and CDR2 from the germline V gene are DFQATT and SNEGSKA (reference sequence). The CDR3 sequence: CSARRAGGNEQFF. DNA for the CDR3: TGCAGTGCTCGAAGGGCGGGAGGCAATGAGCAGTTCTTC.

This clonotype has just one count. The rearrangement joins TRBV5-1 to TRBJ2-1, with TRBD2 matching over 8 bases. The CDR3 consists of 15 residues. Germline CDR1 and CDR2: SGHRS and YFSETQ. V gave up 4 bases and J gave up 10 bases; unmatched junction bases: 13. The CDR3 coding sequence is TGCGCCAGCAGCGCAGGGACTAGAGGGTCGGGCGAGCAGTTCTTC. Translated, it gives CASSAGTRGSGEQFF.

This sequence joins TRBV4-2 and TRBJ1-2; D is ambiguous. The V and J ends lost 6 bases and 0 bases respectively, with 14 bases between them. CDR1 and CDR2 from the germline V gene are LGHNA and YNFKEQ. CDR3 length: 15 amino acids. The chain's CDR3 is CASRSQTTSNYGYTF. The CDR3 DNA follows: TGTGCCAGCAGGAGCCAAACTACCTCTAACTATGGCTACACCTTC.

A single count supports this clonotype. The chain combines TRBV4-2 with TRBJ2-2; 7 bases fit TRBD2. The trim removed 6 bases at V and 4 bases at J, leaving 17 bases unmatched. The CDR3 has 18 residues. Germline-derived CDR1 and CDR2 are LGHNA and YNFKEQ. The CDR3 sequence: CASSRRARNSGRTGELFF. Written as DNA, the CDR3 is TGTGCCAGCAGTCGAAGGGCTCGGAATAGCGGGCGCACCGGGGAGCTGTTTTTT.

This clonotype was detected many times. CDR3: CATSSVQGAYGYTF. In nucleotides, the CDR3 is TGTGCCACCAGCAGCGTACAGGGGGCTTATGGCTACACCTTC. The chain uses TRBV15 and TRBJ1-2, with 9 positions matching TRBD1. Germline CDR1 is LNHNV and CDR2 is YYDKDF (reference sequence). J gave up 5 bases and V 3 bases, and 4 bases lay outside the gene matches. The CDR3 is 14 residues long. The whole variable domain, remainder taken from reference TRBV15 and TRBJ1-2, is DAMVIQNPRYQVTQFGKPVTLSCSQTLNHNVMYWYQQKSSQAPKLLFHYYDKDFNNEADTPDNFQSRRPNTSFCFLDIRSPGLGDTAMYLCATSSVQGAYGYTFGSGTRLTVV.

J is TRBJ2-7 and V is TRBV27, with 11 positions matching TRBD2. The germline V gene has CDR1 MNHEY and CDR2 SMNVEV (reference sequence). The CDR3 runs to 15 residues. With V trimmed by 5 bases and J by 4 bases, 7 bases remained unmatched. CDR3 in DNA: TGTGCCAGCAGTCCCCTGACTAGCGGGAAATACGAGCAGTACTTC. Translation gives CASSPLTSGKYEQYF.

With regard to this clonotype: One end of the junction is discordant with germline, which a read error may explain. V is TRBV9 and J is TRBJ2-7, with TRBD1 matching over 10 bases. CDR3 size: 14 residues. Germline V gene data show CDR1 as SGDLS and CDR2 as YYNGEE. The CDR3 protein is CASILGQGSYEHYF. The CDR3 nucleotides read TGTGCCAGCATCCTGGGACAGGGGTCCTACGAGCATTACTTC.

The chain couples TRBV28 to TRBJ1-2; D perhaps matches TRBD1 (5 bases). Germline V lookup: CDR1 MDHEN, CDR2 SYDVKM. Trimming took off 3 bases at V and 4 bases at J, with 9 bases between the two ends. The CDR3 contains 13 residues. The CDR3 loop reads CASSLTAPYGYTF. Written as DNA, the CDR3 is TGTGCCAGCAGTTTGACAGCACCCTATGGCTACACCTTC.

Here the CDR3 DNA reads TGCAGCGTTTTGGGGGCGGGCAATCAGCCCCAGCATTTT. As protein: CSVLGAGNQPQHF. The genes are TRBV29-1 and TRBJ1-5, with D maybe TRBD1 (6 bases). CDR3 length: 13 residues. Trimming shortened V by 5 bases and J by 2 bases, and 10 bases separated the two germline ends. Germline V CDR1 and CDR2: SQVTM, ANQGSEA.

The chain combines TRBV2 with TRBJ1-5, with D possibly being TRBD1 (6 bases). Per germline, CDR1 SNHLY and CDR2 FYNNEI. This CDR3 region has 14 residues. Trimming removed 4 bases from V and 3 bases from J, with 10 bases in between. The CDR3 DNA is TGTGCCAGCAGTGTGGGGGCAGACAATCAGCCCCAGCATTTT. Its translation is CASSVGADNQPQHF.